A selection of T cell receptor beta chains follows, all from one sample in a study of T cells after yellow fever vaccination. Using its own MiXCR run on the 5' RACE reads, TCRdb lists one record per CDR3 protein. The data contain some 320,000 distinct CDR3 sequences, under 9% of them seen just once; the ten biggest clones take up about 3.7%. This material consisted of CD4+ T cells sorted from PBMCs, taken 5 days after the yellow fever booster vaccination. These receptors originate from a man younger than 35 who received the YFV17D yellow fever vaccine. Each CDR3 is given with its conserved first and last residue. Fields, in order: J gene, D gene, V gene, clone size, CDR3 protein, CDR3 DNA. D genes are given only for firm matches. Clone size is shown for a subset of rows, as once, few, many or a class of expanded clone.

J: TRBJ1-4
D: -
V: TRBV4-2
size: many
CDR3: CASSQDGRKLFF
DNA: TGTGCCAGCAGCCAAGACGGGAGAAAACTGTTTTTT

J: TRBJ2-3
D: TRBD1
V: TRBV29-1
size: -
CDR3: CSATRLRDSYTDTQYF
DNA: TGCAGCGCGACGAGACTCCGGGACAGTTACACAGATACGCAGTATTTT

J: TRBJ2-4
D: -
V: TRBV7-2
size: few
CDR3: CASSFEWRGKENIQYF
DNA: TGTGCCAGCAGCTTCGAGTGGCGGGGAAAAGAAAACATTCAGTACTTC

J: TRBJ2-5
D: TRBD1
V: TRBV11-2
size: few
CDR3: CASTWGQHQETQYF
DNA: TGTGCCAGCACCTGGGGACAGCACCAAGAGACCCAGTACTTC

J: TRBJ2-1
D: TRBD1
V: TRBV7-9
size: many
CDR3: CASSLDLRWTGKEFF
DNA: TGTGCCAGCAGCTTAGATTTACGGTGGACAGGCAAAGAGTTCTTC

J: TRBJ2-2
D: -
V: TRBV9
size: -
CDR3: CASSVDLAKANTGELFF
DNA: TGTGCCAGCAGCGTAGACTTGGCCAAGGCGAACACCGGGGAGCTGTTTTTT

J: TRBJ2-2
D: -
V: TRBV27
size: many
CDR3: CASSLRGIGELFF
DNA: TGTGCCAGCAGTTTGAGAGGGATCGGGGAGCTGTTTTTT

J: TRBJ2-3
D: -
V: TRBV10-3
size: few
CDR3: CAISERGDTQYF
DNA: TGTGCCATCAGTGAGCGGGGAGATACGCAGTATTTT

J: TRBJ2-5
D: -
V: TRBV4-3
size: few
CDR3: CASSQETGTRAETQYF
DNA: TGCGCCAGCAGCCAAGAGACGGGAACTAGAGCGGAGACCCAGTACTTC

J: TRBJ2-2
D: TRBD1
V: TRBV15
size: many
CDR3: CATSGQGVGSGELFF
DNA: TGTGCCACCAGCGGACAGGGGGTCGGTTCCGGGGAGCTGTTTTTT

J: TRBJ2-5
D: -
V: TRBV7-2
size: many
CDR3: CASSLGRSETQYF
DNA: TGTGCCAGCAGCTTAGGCAGGTCAGAGACCCAGTACTTC

J: TRBJ1-3
D: -
V: TRBV12-3/TRBV12-4
size: few
CDR3: CASSPLSVSGNTIYF
DNA: TGTGCCAGCAGTCCCCTATCGGTATCTGGAAACACCATATATTTT

J: TRBJ2-2
D: TRBD2
V: TRBV3-1
size: -
CDR3: CASSQVLAGTGELFF
DNA: TGTGCCAGCAGCCAAGTCCTAGCGGGCACCGGGGAGCTGTTTTTT

J: TRBJ2-5
D: -
V: TRBV7-2
size: many
CDR3: CASRSHDLETQYF
DNA: TGTGCCAGCAGATCACACGATTTAGAGACCCAGTACTTC

J: TRBJ2-5
D: TRBD1
V: TRBV12-3/TRBV12-4
size: few
CDR3: CASRLHGATGTGVRTQYF
DNA: TGTGCCAGCAGACTACACGGAGCAACCGGGACAGGGGTTCGGACCCAGTACTTC

J: TRBJ2-5
D: -
V: TRBV4-3
size: many
CDR3: CASSQVGGSETQYF
DNA: TGCGCCAGCAGCCAAGTTGGAGGCTCGGAGACCCAGTACTTC

J: TRBJ2-2
D: TRBD2
V: TRBV20-1
size: few
CDR3: CSARRGTSGFTGELFF
DNA: TGCAGTGCTAGACGAGGGACTAGCGGGTTTACCGGGGAGCTGTTTTTT

J: TRBJ2-2
D: TRBD1
V: TRBV30
size: -
CDR3: CATPDRGRNGELFF
DNA: TGTGCCACTCCAGACAGGGGTCGAAACGGGGAGCTGTTTTTT

J: TRBJ2-2
D: -
V: TRBV7-9
size: -
CDR3: CASSFAGNTGELFF
DNA: TGTGCCAGCAGCTTCGCGGGGAACACCGGGGAGCTGTTTTTT

J: TRBJ2-6
D: -
V: TRBV28
size: -
CDR3: CASSLGSDSGANVLTF
DNA: TGTGCCAGCAGCCTAGGGAGTGACTCTGGGGCCAACGTCCTGACTTTC

J: TRBJ2-2
D: TRBD2
V: TRBV4-1
size: -
CDR3: CASSQGFGGIGELFF
DNA: TGCGCCAGCAGCCAGGGGTTCGGGGGGATCGGGGAGCTGTTTTTT

J: TRBJ1-1
D: TRBD1
V: TRBV18
size: -
CDR3: CASSPKTGGGEAFF
DNA: TGTGCCAGCTCACCAAAAACAGGGGGCGGTGAAGCTTTCTTT

J: TRBJ2-2
D: -
V: TRBV19
size: -
CDR3: CASSMYAGELFF
DNA: TGTGCCAGTAGTATGTACGCCGGGGAGCTGTTTTTT

J: TRBJ1-2
D: -
V: TRBV7-2
size: -
CDR3: CASSLARIQRTGYTF
DNA: TGTGCCAGCAGCTTAGCGAGGATCCAGCGGACGGGCTACACCTTC

J: TRBJ1-6
D: TRBD1
V: TRBV28
size: few
CDR3: CASSPGQYNSPLHF
DNA: TGTGCCAGCAGTCCGGGACAGTATAATTCACCCCTCCACTTT

J: TRBJ1-4
D: -
V: TRBV15
size: -
CDR3: CATSRQGNNEKLFF
DNA: TGTGCCACCAGCAGACAGGGCAACAATGAAAAACTGTTTTTT

J: TRBJ1-2
D: -
V: TRBV6-2/TRBV6-3
size: few
CDR3: CASSYGPSDYGYTF
DNA: TGTGCCAGCAGTTACGGACCGAGCGACTATGGCTACACCTTC

J: TRBJ2-7
D: -
V: TRBV20-1
size: many
CDR3: CSAARDRSSYEQYF
DNA: TGCAGTGCAGCCCGGGACCGATCTTCCTACGAGCAGTACTTC

J: TRBJ1-5
D: -
V: TRBV20-1
size: -
CDR3: CSAMTMAAQHF
DNA: TGCAGTGCTATGACGATGGCGGCCCAGCATTTT

J: TRBJ1-5
D: -
V: TRBV6-2/TRBV6-3
size: -
CDR3: CASSPGLVNQPQHF
DNA: TGTGCCAGCTCACCGGGGTTGGTCAATCAGCCCCAGCATTTT

J: TRBJ2-6
D: TRBD1
V: TRBV4-1
size: many
CDR3: CASSPGQGLSGANVLTF
DNA: TGCGCCAGCAGCCCGGGACAGGGCCTCTCGGGGGCCAACGTCCTGACTTTC

J: TRBJ1-2
D: TRBD1
V: TRBV5-1
size: few
CDR3: CASSLAGDRGLGYTF
DNA: TGCGCCAGCAGCTTGGCCGGGGACAGGGGCCTTGGCTACACCTTC

J: TRBJ2-3
D: TRBD2
V: TRBV5-1
size: few
CDR3: CASRLVAGGFTDTQYF
DNA: TGCGCCAGCCGCTTAGTAGCGGGGGGATTCACAGATACGCAGTATTTT

J: TRBJ1-4
D: -
V: TRBV27
size: few
CDR3: CASSLMGATNEKLFF
DNA: TGTGCCAGCAGTCTTATGGGTGCAACTAATGAAAAACTGTTTTTT

J: TRBJ1-1
D: -
V: TRBV5-1
size: few
CDR3: CASSLGGKGVAAFF
DNA: TGCGCCAGCAGCTTGGGGGGTAAAGGGGTTGCGGCTTTCTTT

J: TRBJ1-3
D: -
V: TRBV7-9
size: many
CDR3: CASSSRSGTGNTIYF
DNA: TGTGCCAGCAGCTCCCGGTCGGGCACTGGAAACACCATATATTTT

J: TRBJ2-4
D: -
V: TRBV3-1
size: few
CDR3: CASSLGPDRSFLYF
DNA: TGTGCCAGCAGCCTCGGCCCTGACAGGAGCTTTCTGTACTTC

J: TRBJ2-1
D: -
V: TRBV6-6
size: -
CDR3: CASTPRGGAGVNDEQFF
DNA: TGTGCCAGCACCCCGAGGGGGGGCGCAGGGGTAAATGATGAGCAGTTCTTC

J: TRBJ1-2
D: TRBD1
V: TRBV2
size: many
CDR3: CASRGQGAVGYTF
DNA: TGTGCCAGCAGAGGACAGGGGGCTGTGGGCTACACCTTC

J: TRBJ2-5
D: TRBD1
V: TRBV5-1
size: few
CDR3: CASSHDRGEETQYF
DNA: TGCGCCAGCAGCCATGACAGGGGAGAAGAGACCCAGTACTTC

J: TRBJ2-1
D: -
V: TRBV27
size: -
CDR3: CASSTTNRPRGNEQFF
DNA: TGTGCCAGCAGTACAACCAACCGGCCGAGGGGTAATGAGCAGTTCTTC

J: TRBJ1-2
D: -
V: TRBV9
size: -
CDR3: CASSSYSGAGGYTF
DNA: TGTGCCAGCAGCTCCTATAGTGGGGCGGGGGGCTACACCTTC

J: TRBJ2-1
D: TRBD2
V: TRBV2
size: few
CDR3: CASAGTSGGANEQFF
DNA: TGTGCCTCAGCAGGGACTAGCGGGGGGGCTAATGAGCAGTTCTTC

J: TRBJ2-1
D: -
V: TRBV5-1
size: few
CDR3: CASSAGLLSSYNEQFF
DNA: TGCGCCAGCAGCGCGGGACTCCTGAGCTCCTACAATGAGCAGTTCTTC

J: TRBJ1-6
D: -
V: TRBV10-3
size: -
CDR3: CAISESGRANSPLHF
DNA: TGTGCCATCAGTGAGTCTGGCAGGGCTAATTCACCCCTCCACTTT

J: TRBJ1-2
D: -
V: TRBV4-2
size: -
CDR3: CASSQDYGRGLDGYTF
DNA: TGTGCCAGCAGCCAAGATTATGGCAGGGGTCTCGATGGCTACACCTTC

J: TRBJ2-2
D: TRBD1
V: TRBV5-1
size: few
CDR3: CASSLWDSAGELFF
DNA: TGCGCCAGCAGCCTTTGGGACAGCGCCGGGGAGCTGTTTTTT

J: TRBJ2-2
D: -
V: TRBV7-9
size: few
CDR3: CASSPPKLGRPFGELFF
DNA: TGTGCCAGCAGCCCCCCGAAGTTGGGAAGGCCGTTCGGGGAGCTGTTTTTT

J: TRBJ1-3
D: -
V: TRBV5-1
size: few
CDR3: CASSRFPGNTIYF
DNA: TGCGCCAGCAGTAGGTTCCCCGGAAACACCATATATTTT